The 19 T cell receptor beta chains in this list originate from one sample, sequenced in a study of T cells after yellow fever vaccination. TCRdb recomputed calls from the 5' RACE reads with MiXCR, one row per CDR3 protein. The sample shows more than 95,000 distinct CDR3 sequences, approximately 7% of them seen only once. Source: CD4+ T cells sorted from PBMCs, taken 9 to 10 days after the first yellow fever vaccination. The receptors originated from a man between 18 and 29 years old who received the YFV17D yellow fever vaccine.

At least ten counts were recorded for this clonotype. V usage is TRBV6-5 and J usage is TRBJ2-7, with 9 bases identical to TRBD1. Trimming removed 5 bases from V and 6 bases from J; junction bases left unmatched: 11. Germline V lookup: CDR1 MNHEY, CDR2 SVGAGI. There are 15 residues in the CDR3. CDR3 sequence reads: CASSLPGQGFGEQYV. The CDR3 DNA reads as TGTGCCAGCAGTCTCCCGGGACAGGGTTTCGGCGAGCAGTACGTC.

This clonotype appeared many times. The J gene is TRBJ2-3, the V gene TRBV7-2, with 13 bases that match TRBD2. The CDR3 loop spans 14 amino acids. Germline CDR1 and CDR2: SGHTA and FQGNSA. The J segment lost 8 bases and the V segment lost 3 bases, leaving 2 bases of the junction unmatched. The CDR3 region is CASSFTSGGGTQYF. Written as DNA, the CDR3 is TGTGCCAGCAGCTTTACTAGCGGGGGGGGTACGCAGTATTTT.

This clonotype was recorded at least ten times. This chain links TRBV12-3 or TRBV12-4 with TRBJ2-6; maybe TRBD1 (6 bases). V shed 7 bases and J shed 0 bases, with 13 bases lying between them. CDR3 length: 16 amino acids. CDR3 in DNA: TGTGCCAGCACTTCTGGGGGCCCCTCTGGGGCCAACGTCCTGACTTTC. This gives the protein CASTSGGPSGANVLTF.

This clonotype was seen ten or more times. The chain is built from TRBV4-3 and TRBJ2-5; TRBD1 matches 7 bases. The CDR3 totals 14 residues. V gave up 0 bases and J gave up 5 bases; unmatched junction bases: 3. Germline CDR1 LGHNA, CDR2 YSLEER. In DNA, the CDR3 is TGCGCCAGCAGCCAAGATAGGGGGCGGGAGACCCAGTACTTC. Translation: CASSQDRGRETQYF.

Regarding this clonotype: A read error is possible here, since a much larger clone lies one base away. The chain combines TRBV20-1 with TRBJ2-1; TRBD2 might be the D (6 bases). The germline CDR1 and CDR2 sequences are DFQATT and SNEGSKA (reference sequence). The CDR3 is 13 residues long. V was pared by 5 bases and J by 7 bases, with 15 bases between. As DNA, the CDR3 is TGCAGTGCTCGTCGGTCCCGGGGGAATGAGCAGTTCTTC. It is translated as CSARRSRGNEQFF.

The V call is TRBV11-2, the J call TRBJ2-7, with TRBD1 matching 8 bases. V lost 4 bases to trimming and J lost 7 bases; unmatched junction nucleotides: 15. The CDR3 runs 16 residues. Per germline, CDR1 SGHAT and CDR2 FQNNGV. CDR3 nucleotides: TGTGCCAGCAGCTCCTGGGCCGGGACAGGAGGCCTGGAGCAGTACTTC. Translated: CASSSWAGTGGLEQYF.

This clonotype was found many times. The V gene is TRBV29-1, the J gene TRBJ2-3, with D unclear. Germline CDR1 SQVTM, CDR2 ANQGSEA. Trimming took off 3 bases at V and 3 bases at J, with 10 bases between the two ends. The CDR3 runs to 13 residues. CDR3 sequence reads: CSVDRTLTDTQYF. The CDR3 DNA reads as TGCAGCGTTGACAGGACCCTGACAGATACGCAGTATTTT.

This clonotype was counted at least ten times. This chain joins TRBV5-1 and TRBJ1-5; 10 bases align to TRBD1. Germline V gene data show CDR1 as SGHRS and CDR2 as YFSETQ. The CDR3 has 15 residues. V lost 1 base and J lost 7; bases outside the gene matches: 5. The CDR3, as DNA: TGCGCCAGCAGCTTGTTGGGACAGGGGAACCAGCCCCAGCATTTT. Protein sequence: CASSLLGQGNQPQHF. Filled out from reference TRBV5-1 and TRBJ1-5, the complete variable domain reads KAGVTQTPRYLIKTRGQQVTLSCSPISGHRSVSWYQQTPGQGLQFLFEYFSETQRNKGNFPGRFSGRQFSNSRSEMNVSTLELGDSALYLCASSLLGQGNQPQHFGDGTRLSIL.

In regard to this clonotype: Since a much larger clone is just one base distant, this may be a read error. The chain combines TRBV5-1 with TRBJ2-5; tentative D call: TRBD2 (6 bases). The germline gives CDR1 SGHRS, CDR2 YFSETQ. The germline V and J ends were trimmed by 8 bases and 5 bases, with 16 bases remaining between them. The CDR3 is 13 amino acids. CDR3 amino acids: CARSLSGYETQYF. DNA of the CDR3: TGCGCCAGATCTCTAAGCGGGTACGAGACCCAGTACTTC.

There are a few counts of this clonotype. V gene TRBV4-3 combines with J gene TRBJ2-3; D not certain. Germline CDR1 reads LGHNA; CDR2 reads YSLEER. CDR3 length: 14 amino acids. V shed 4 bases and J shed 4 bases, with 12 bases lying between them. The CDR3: CASSPGARADTQYF. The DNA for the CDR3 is TGCGCCAGCAGCCCGGGTGCCCGAGCAGATACGCAGTATTTT.

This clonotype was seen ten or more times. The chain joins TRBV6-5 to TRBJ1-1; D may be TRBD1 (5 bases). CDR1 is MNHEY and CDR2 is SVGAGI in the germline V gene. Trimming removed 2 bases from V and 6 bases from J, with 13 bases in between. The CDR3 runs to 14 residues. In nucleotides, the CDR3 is TGTGCCAGCAGTTACGGGGCAGTGGTACCTGAAGCTTTCTTT. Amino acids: CASSYGAVVPEAFF.

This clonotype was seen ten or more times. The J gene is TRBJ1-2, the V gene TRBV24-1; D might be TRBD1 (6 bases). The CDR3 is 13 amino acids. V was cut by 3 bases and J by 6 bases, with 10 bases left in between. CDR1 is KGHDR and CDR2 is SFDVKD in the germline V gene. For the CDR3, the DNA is TGTGCCACCAGTGATGAGGGGGGAAATGGCTACACCTTC. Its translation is CATSDEGGNGYTF.

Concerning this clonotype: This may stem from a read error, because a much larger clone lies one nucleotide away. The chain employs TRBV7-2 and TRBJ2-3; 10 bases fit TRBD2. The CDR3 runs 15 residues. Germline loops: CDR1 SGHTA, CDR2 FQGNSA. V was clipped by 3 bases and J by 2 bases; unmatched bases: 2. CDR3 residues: CASSFSGGTTDTQYF. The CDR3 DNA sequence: TGTGCCAGCAGCTTTAGCGGGGGGACCACAGATACGCAGTATTTT.

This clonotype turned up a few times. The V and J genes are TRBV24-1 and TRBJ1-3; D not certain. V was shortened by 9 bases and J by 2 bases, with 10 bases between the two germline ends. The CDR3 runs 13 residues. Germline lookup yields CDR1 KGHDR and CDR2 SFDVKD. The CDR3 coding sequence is TGTGCCACCCGAGAAGGTCCTGGAAACACCATATATTTT. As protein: CATREGPGNTIYF.

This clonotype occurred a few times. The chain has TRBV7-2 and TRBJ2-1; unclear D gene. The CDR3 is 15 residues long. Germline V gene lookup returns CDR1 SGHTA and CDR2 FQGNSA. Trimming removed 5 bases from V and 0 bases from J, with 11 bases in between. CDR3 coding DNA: TGTGCCAGCAGCCTGTCGCGGAGCTCCTACAATGAGCAGTTCTTC. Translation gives CASSLSRSSYNEQFF. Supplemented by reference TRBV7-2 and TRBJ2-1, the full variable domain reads GAGVSQSPSNKVTEKGKDVELRCDPISGHTALYWYRQSLGQGLEFLIYFQGNSAPDKSGLPSDRFSAERTGGSVSTLTIQRTQQEDSAVYLCASSLSRSSYNEQFFGPGTRLTVL.

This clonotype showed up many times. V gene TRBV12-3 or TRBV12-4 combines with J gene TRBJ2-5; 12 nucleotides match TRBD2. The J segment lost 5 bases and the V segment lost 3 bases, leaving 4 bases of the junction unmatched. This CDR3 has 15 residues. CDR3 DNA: TGTGCCAGCAGTTTCACTAGCGGGGGGTGGGAGACCCAGTACTTC. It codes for CASSFTSGGWETQYF.

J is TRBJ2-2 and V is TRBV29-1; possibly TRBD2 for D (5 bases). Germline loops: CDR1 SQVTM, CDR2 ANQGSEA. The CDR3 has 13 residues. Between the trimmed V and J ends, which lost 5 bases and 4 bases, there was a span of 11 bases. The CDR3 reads CSVSRGTTGELFF. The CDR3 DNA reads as TGCAGCGTTTCCCGGGGAACCACCGGGGAGCTGTTTTTT.

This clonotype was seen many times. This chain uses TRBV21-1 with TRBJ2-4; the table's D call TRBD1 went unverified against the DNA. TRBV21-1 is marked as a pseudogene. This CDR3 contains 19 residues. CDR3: CASSKSGRRTLGFGNIQYF. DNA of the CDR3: TGTGCCAGCAGCAAATCAGGGCGCAGGACACTTGGATTTGGGAACATTCAGTACTTC.

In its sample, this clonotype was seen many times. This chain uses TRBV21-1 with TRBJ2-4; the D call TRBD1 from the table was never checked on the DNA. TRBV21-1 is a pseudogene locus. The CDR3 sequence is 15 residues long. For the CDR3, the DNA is TGTGCCAGCAGCAATTACAGGGGGCGCGAAAACATTCAGTACTTC. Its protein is CASSNYRGRENIQYF.